A single sample gave rise to the 7 T cell receptor beta chains below, sequenced in a study of neurological immune-mediated disorders. TCRdb re-derived calls from the 5' RACE reads in MiXCR, one entry per CDR3 protein. The sample has roughly 80,000 distinct CDR3 sequences, approximately 17% seen once. Sample: PBMCs. The receptors were sampled from a woman in her thirties or forties in good health.

In its sample, this clonotype was seen a few times. J is TRBJ2-5 and V is TRBV20-1; weak D call: TRBD2 (5 bases). Germline-derived CDR1 and CDR2 are DFQATT and SNEGSKA (reference sequence). This CDR3 is built from 15 residues. V was shortened by 0 bases and J by 5 bases, with 16 bases between the two germline ends. The CDR3 bases are TGCAGTGCTAGAGATCGGCTGGGCGGGCAGGAGACCCAGTACTTC. It codes for CSARDRLGGQETQYF.

This clonotype has only a few counts. This chain connects TRBV2 to TRBJ2-6; TRBD1 might be the D (5 bases). V was clipped by 3 bases and J by 2 bases, with 14 bases between them. Germline CDR1 and CDR2: SNHLY and FYNNEI. This CDR3 is built from 17 residues. The CDR3, as DNA: TGTGCCAGCAGTGACCGGCCGACAGCCGCTGGGGCCAACGTCCTGACTTTC. Translated, it gives CASSDRPTAAGANVLTF.

This clonotype was counted at least ten times. The chain employs TRBV12-3 or TRBV12-4 and TRBJ2-4, with D tentatively TRBD2 (6 bases). The CDR3 spans 14 residues. Trimming shortened V by 6 bases and J by 2 bases, and 11 bases separated the two germline ends. The CDR3 nucleotides read TGTGCCAGCAGCGGAGGGGTAACCAAAAACATTCAGTACTTC. It specifies CASSGGVTKNIQYF.

The J gene is TRBJ2-6, the V gene TRBV10-3, with 12 bases identical to TRBD1. CDR3 size: 19 residues. Unmatched junction bases numbered 15, after V lost 10 bases and J lost 2 bases. The V gene's germline CDR1 is ENHRY and CDR2 SYGVKD. As DNA, the CDR3 is TGTGCCACCATGCCCGCTTTGGGGACAGGGGGCGCTGGGGCCAACGTCCTGACTTTC. Protein: CATMPALGTGGAGANVLTF.

The chain links TRBV6-4 to TRBJ2-1; unclear D gene. The V end lost 0 bases, the J end lost 0 bases, and 12 bases lay between the germline ends. This CDR3 is built from 17 residues. Germline V lookup: CDR1 MRHNA, CDR2 SNTAGT. The CDR3 DNA reads as TGTGCCAGCAGTGACTCGAGTCGGCAGAGCTCCTACAATGAGCAGTTCTTC. Translating it yields CASSDSSRQSSYNEQFF.

The sample holds many counts of this clonotype. The V gene is TRBV2, the J gene TRBJ1-1; TRBD1 is a possible D gene (6 bases). Trimming stripped 7 bases from V and 4 bases from J, with 19 bases between. CDR1 and CDR2 (germline): SNHLY, FYNNEI. The CDR3 sequence is 15 residues long. The CDR3 nucleotides read TGTGCCAGCACCAGAAGGGGGGGTTGGGTCACTGAAGCTTTCTTT. Translated, it gives CASTRRGGWVTEAFF.

This clonotype was counted a single time. This chain joins TRBV20-1 and TRBJ2-7; D gene unclear. The V gene's germline CDR1 is DFQATT and CDR2 SNEGSKA (reference sequence). Trimming removed 3 bases at V and 5 bases at J, with 17 bases between. The CDR3 is 14 amino acids. In DNA, the CDR3 is TGCAGTGCTAGCCTTCCAAGGACCGCGAACGAGCAGTACTTC. Its protein product is CSASLPRTANEQYF.